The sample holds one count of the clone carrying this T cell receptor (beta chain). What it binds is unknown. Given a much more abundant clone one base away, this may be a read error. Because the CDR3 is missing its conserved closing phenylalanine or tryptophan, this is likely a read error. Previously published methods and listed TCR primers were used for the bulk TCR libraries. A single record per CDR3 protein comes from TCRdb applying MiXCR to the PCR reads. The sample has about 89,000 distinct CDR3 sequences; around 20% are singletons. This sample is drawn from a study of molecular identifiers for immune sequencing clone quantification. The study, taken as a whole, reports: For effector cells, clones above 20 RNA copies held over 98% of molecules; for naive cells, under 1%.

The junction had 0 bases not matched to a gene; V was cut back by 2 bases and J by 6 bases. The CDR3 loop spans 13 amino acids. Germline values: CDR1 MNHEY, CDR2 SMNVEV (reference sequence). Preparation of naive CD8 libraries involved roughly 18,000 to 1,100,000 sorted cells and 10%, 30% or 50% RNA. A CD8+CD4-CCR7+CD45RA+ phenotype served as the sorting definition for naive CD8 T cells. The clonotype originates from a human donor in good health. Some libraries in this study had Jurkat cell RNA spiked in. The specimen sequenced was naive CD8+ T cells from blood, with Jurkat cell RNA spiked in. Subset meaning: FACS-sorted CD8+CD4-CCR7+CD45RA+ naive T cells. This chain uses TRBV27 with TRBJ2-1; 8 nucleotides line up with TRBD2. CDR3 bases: TGTGCCAGCAGTTTAGCGGGGGGCAATGAGCAGTTCCTC. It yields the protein CASSLAGGNEQFL.